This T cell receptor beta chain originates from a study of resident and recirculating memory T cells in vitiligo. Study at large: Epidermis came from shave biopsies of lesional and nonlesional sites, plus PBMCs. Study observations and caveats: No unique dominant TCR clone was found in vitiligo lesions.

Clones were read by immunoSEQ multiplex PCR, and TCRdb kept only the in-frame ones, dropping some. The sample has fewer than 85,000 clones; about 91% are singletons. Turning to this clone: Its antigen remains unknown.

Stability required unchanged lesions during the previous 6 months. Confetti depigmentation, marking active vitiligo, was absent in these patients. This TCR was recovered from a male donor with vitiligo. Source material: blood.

CDR3 sequence (DNA): TGCGCCAGCAGCCAAGAAGGTTTACTATTGGCCGGGGAGCTGTTTTTT. The encoded protein is CASSQEGLLLAGELFF. The rearrangement uses TRBV4-1 and TRBJ2-2, with D unresolved. The length of the CDR3 is 16 residues. From germline, CDR1 is MGHRA and CDR2 YSYEKL. Trimming removed 0 bases at V and 6 bases at J, with 14 bases between.